Shown below are 11 T cell receptor beta chains from a single sample sequenced in a study of T cell responses to AZD1222 COVID-19 vaccine. Using immunoSEQ multiplex PCR, the repertoire was profiled, and TCRdb retains in-frame clones only, with some absent. The sample consists of tens of thousands of clones, about nine tenths of them appearing once. This specimen was peripheral blood, taken on day 0 of AZD1222 vaccination. Receptor source: an adult in good health.

J is TRBJ1-5 and V is TRBV2, with D possibly TRBD1 on 5 matching bases. CDR3 length equals 14 residues. V was pared by 6 bases and J by 11 bases, with 20 bases between. The germline V gene encodes CDR1 SNHLY and CDR2 FYNNEI. CDR3 region: CASSADQGARAQHF. DNA for the CDR3: TGTGCCAGCAGCGCCGACCAAGGGGCGAGGGCCCAGCATTTT. Based on the CDR3 plus reference TRBV2 and TRBJ1-5, the full variable domain is EPEVTQTPSHQVTQMGQEVILRCVPISNHLYFYWYRQILGQKVEFLVSFYNNEISEKSEIFDDQFSVERPDGSNFTLKIRSTKLEDSAMYFCASSADQGARAQHFGDGTRLSIL.

This clone occurred once. The chain uses TRBV19 and TRBJ1-5; 8 bases are a match to TRBD1. Trimming took 3 bases from V and 4 from J; bases not matched to a gene: 11. The CDR3 runs 17 residues. The germline CDR1 and CDR2 sequences are LNHDA and SQIVND (reference sequence). The CDR3, as DNA: TGTGCCAGTAGTATGGCCGGGACAGGTAGGACAAATCAGCCCCAGCATTTT. Protein sequence: CASSMAGTGRTNQPQHF.

The chain recombines TRBV28 with TRBJ2-1; no reliable D call. Trimming removed 5 bases from V and 8 bases from J, with 16 bases in between. The CDR3 loop spans 14 amino acids. Per the germline V gene, CDR1 is MDHEN and CDR2 is SYDVKM. The CDR3 is CASSQTQRWHEQFF. DNA for the CDR3: TGTGCCAGCAGTCAGACCCAGCGCTGGCATGAGCAGTTCTTC.

The chain uses TRBV5-1 and TRBJ2-3; 7 bases match TRBD1. The germline V gene has CDR1 SGHRS and CDR2 YFSETQ. CDR3 length equals 14 residues. J lost 4 bases, V lost 4 bases, and 6 bases had no gene match. The DNA of the CDR3 is TGCGCCAGCAGCCAACGCACAGGGGCAGATACGCAGTATTTT. It translates to CASSQRTGADTQYF.

Here the CDR3 DNA reads TGTGCCAGCAGCTCCCCACGGGGGAGAATATACGAGCAGTACTTC. Translation: CASSSPRGRIYEQYF. This chain links TRBV7-2 with TRBJ2-7, with D tentatively TRBD2 (6 bases). V gave up 4 bases and J gave up 4 bases, with 17 bases separating them. Germline CDR1 is SGHTA and CDR2 is FQGNSA. The CDR3 covers 15 residues.

The chain joins TRBV11-2 to TRBJ2-7, with 7 bases that match TRBD2. With 5 bases clipped from V and 0 bases from J, the junction kept 1 base outside the gene matches. The CDR3 contains 13 residues. Germline assignment: CDR1 SGHAT and CDR2 FQNNGV. The CDR3 region has the DNA TGTGCCAGCAGCCCTAGCGGCTCCTACGAGCAGTACTTC. Translated, it gives CASSPSGSYEQYF.

The rearrangement uses TRBV19 and TRBJ1-2; D ambiguous. Germline V gene data show CDR1 as LNHDA and CDR2 as SQIVND (reference sequence). This CDR3 comprises 14 residues. The V and J ends lost 3 bases and 2 bases respectively, with 10 bases between them. This CDR3 is CASSIAQLNYGYTF. The CDR3 DNA reads as TGTGCCAGTAGTATCGCACAGCTAAACTATGGCTACACCTTC.

The V and J genes are TRBV18 and TRBJ1-5; D gene ambiguous. V was trimmed by 3 bases and J by 2 bases, leaving 8 bases between them. This CDR3 comprises 14 residues. Looked up from germline, CDR1 is KGHSH and CDR2 is LQKENI. The CDR3 here is CASSPADGNQPQHF. The CDR3 nucleotides read TGTGCCAGCTCACCCGCCGACGGCAATCAGCCCCAGCATTTT.

This rearrangement joins TRBV15 to TRBJ2-7, with D possibly matching TRBD1 (6 bases). V gave up 7 bases and J gave up 2 bases, with 30 bases separating them. Per germline, CDR1 LNHNV and CDR2 YYDKDF (reference sequence). CDR3 length: 19 residues. The CDR3, as DNA: TGTGCCACCACCCAACTCCCGGTCTCTACTAGGGGGTTAGCCTACGAGCAGTACTTC. Residues: CATTQLPVSTRGLAYEQYF.

The V gene is TRBV6-5, the J gene TRBJ2-2; no reliable D call. V was pared by 6 bases and J by 1 base, with 9 bases between. The CDR3 runs 14 residues. The germline V gene has CDR1 MNHEY and CDR2 SVGAGI. CDR3 amino acids: CASSRIGNTGELFF. CDR3 sequence (DNA): TGTGCCAGCAGCCGAATAGGGAACACCGGGGAGCTGTTTTTT.

The V call is TRBV6-5, the J call TRBJ2-2; 10 positions match TRBD1. The CDR3 runs to 16 residues. Losses at the gene ends were 4 bases for V and 3 bases for J; bases not matched to a gene: 5. The V gene's germline CDR1 is MNHEY and CDR2 SVGAGI. The CDR3 sequence: CASSFATGGDTGELFF. The DNA of the CDR3 is TGTGCCAGCAGTTTCGCGACAGGGGGCGACACCGGGGAGCTGTTTTTT.